This TCR beta chain was retrieved from a study of early T cells in non-severe SARS-CoV-2 infection. The length of the CDR3 is 21 residues. The germline CDR1 and CDR2 sequences are MNHNY and SVGAGI (reference sequence). With 4 bases clipped from V and 5 bases from J, the junction kept 24 bases outside the gene matches. Study results and limitations: VDJdb matching favored anti-spike CD8 responses, missing private and CD4 specificities.

There are many counts of this clonotype. Its antigen is undetermined. Molecules of cDNA were individually given unique molecular identifiers that were attached to them. TCRdb re-called the 5' RACE reads through MiXCR, storing one row per CDR3 protein. The table includes fewer than 55,000 distinct CDR3 sequences, 9.1% detected once. This chain connects TRBV6-6 to TRBJ2-2, with 8 bases identical to TRBD1. The sequence was collected from an adult who was a healthcare worker with PCR-confirmed SARS-CoV-2 infection or an uninfected control (not recorded which). The sample was whole blood. The CDR3 coding sequence is TGTGCCAGCAGTTGGGTCCTAATCCGCGGACGGACAGGGAGAAAGACCGGGGAGCTGTTTTTT. Translation gives CASSWVLIRGRTGRKTGELFF.